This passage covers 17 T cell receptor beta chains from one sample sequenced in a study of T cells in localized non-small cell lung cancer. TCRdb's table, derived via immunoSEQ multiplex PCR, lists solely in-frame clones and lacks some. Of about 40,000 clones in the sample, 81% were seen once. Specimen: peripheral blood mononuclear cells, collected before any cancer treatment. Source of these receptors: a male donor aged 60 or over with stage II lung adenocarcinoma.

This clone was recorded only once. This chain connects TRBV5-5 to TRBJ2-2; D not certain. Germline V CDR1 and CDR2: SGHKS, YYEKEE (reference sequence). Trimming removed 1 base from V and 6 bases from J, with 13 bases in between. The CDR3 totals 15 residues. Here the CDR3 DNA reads TGTGCCAGCAGCTTGTTTGCAGGCAGTTCCGGGGAGCTGTTTTTT. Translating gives CASSLFAGSSGELFF.

The CDR3 DNA sequence: TGCGCCAGCAGCCAAGATCCGGGGACCCATGAGCAGTTCTTC. It translates to CASSQDPGTHEQFF. The V and J genes are TRBV4-3 and TRBJ2-1, with D possibly called TRBD1 or TRBD2 (5 bases each). V was clipped by 0 bases and J by 8 bases, with 11 bases between them. CDR1 LGHNA and CDR2 YSLEER come from the germline V gene. The CDR3 contains 14 residues.

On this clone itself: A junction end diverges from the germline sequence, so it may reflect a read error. For the CDR3, the DNA is TGTGCTAGCAGCTTAGCAGAGGATCAGCCCCAGCATTTT. It specifies CASSLAEDQPQHF. The chain couples TRBV7-7 to TRBJ1-5; D gene ambiguous. The germline V gene has CDR1 SSHAT and CDR2 FNYEAQ (reference sequence). The CDR3 contains 13 residues.

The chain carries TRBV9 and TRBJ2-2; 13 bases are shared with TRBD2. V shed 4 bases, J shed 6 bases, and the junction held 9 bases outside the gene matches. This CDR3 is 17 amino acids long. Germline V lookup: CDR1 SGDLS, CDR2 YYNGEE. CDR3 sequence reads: CASSITSGRALAGELFF. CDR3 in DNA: TGTGCCAGCAGCATTACTAGCGGGAGGGCCTTGGCCGGGGAGCTGTTTTTT. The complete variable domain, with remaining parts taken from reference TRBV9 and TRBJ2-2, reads DSGVTQTPKHLITATGQRVTLRCSPRSGDLSVYWYQQSLDQGLQFLIQYYNGEERAKGNILERFSAQQFPDLHSELNLSSLELGDSALYFCASSITSGRALAGELFFGEGSRLTVL.

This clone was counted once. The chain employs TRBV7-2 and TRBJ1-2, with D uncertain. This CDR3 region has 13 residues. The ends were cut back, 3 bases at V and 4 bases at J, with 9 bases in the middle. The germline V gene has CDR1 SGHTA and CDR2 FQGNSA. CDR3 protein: CASSFKPGYGYTF. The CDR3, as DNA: TGTGCCAGCAGCTTTAAACCGGGCTATGGCTACACCTTC.

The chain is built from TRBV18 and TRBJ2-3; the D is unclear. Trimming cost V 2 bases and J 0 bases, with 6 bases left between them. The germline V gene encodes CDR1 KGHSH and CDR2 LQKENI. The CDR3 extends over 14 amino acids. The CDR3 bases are TGTGCCAGCTCACCAGGATTTAGCACAGATACGCAGTATTTT. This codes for CASSPGFSTDTQYF.

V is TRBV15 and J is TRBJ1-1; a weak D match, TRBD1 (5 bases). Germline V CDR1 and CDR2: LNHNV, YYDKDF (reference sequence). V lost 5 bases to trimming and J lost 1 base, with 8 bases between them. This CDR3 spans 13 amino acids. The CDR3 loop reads CATSLTENTEAFF. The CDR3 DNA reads TGTGCCACCAGCTTGACAGAGAACACTGAAGCTTTCTTT.

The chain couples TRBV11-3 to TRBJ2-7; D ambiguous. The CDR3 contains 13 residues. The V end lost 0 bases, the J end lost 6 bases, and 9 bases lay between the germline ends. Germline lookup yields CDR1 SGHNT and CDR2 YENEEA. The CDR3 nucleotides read TGTGCCAGCAGCTTAGACTACAAGCGCGAGCAGTACTTC. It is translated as CASSLDYKREQYF.

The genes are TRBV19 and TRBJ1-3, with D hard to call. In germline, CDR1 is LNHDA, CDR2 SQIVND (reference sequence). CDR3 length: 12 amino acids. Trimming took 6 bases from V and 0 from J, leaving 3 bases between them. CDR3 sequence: CASSRSGNTIYF. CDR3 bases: TGTGCCAGTAGCCGCTCTGGAAACACCATATATTTT.

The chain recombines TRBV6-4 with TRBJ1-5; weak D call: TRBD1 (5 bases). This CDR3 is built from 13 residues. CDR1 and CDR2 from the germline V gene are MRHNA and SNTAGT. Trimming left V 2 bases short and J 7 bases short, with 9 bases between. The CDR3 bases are TGTGCCAGCAGTGACCAAAGGGGCCAGCCCCAGCATTTT. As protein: CASSDQRGQPQHF.

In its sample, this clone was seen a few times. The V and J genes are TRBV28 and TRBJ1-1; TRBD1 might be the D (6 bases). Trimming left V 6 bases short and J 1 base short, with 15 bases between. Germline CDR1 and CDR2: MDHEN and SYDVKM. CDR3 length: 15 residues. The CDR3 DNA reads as TGTGCCAGCAGCTACCGACAGGCCTGGAACACTGAAGCTTTCTTT. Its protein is CASSYRQAWNTEAFF.

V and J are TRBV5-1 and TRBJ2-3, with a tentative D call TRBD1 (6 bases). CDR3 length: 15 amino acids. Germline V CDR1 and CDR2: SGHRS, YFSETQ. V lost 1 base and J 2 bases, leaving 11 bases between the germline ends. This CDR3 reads CASSLTGKNTDTQYF. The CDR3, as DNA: TGCGCCAGCAGCTTGACAGGGAAAAACACAGATACGCAGTATTTT.

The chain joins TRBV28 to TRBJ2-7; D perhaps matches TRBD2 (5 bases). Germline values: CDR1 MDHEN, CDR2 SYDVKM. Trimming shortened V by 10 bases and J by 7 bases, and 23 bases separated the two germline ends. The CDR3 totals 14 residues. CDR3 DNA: TGTGCCACCAACCGAGGGCTTTCCTTACGTGAGCAGTACTTC. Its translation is CATNRGLSLREQYF.

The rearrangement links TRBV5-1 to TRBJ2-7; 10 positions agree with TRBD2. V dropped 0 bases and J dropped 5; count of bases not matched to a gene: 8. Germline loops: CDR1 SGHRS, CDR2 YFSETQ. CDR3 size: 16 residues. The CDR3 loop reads CASSLAPSGSMNEQYF. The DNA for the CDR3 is TGCGCCAGCAGCTTGGCTCCTAGCGGGAGCATGAACGAGCAGTACTTC.

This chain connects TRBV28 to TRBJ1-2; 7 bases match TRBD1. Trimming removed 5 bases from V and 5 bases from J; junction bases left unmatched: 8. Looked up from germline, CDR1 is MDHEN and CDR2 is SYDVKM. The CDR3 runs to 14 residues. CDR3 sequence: CASSLRTGHYGYTF. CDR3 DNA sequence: TGTGCCAGCAGTCTAAGGACAGGTCATTATGGCTACACCTTC.

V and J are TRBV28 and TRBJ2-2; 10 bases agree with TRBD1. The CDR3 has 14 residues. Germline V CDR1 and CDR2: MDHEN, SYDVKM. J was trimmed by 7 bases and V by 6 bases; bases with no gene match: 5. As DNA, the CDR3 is TGTGCCAGCAGCCTGACAGGGGGCGGCGGGGAGCTGTTTTTT. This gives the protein CASSLTGGGGELFF.

For the CDR3, the DNA is TGCGCCAGCAGCCAAGAGGGCACCCAGCGGGAAAAACTGTTTTTT. Its protein product is CASSQEGTQREKLFF. This rearrangement joins TRBV4-1 to TRBJ1-4; no clear D. Trimming cost V 0 bases and J 8 bases, with 13 bases left between them. CDR3 length: 15 amino acids. The V gene's germline CDR1 is MGHRA and CDR2 YSYEKL.